This TCR beta chain was sequenced during a study of shared clonotypes between healthy human individuals. Study in general: The people who gave samples were two women and a few men aged 18 to 49. Three plates each covered CD4 naive and memory; CD8 naive two, CD8 memory one.

Nashville, Tennessee was home to all donors, each a Caucasian adult. To note about this clone: Its antigen is as yet unknown.

Generated by immunoSEQ multiplex PCR, the TCRdb table keeps only in-frame clones and is missing some. The sample consists of 900,000 to 1,200,000 clones, approximately 78% of them appearing once. Study-wide points: It was the non-shared clonotypes that had lower generation probabilities than clonotypes shared by all four donors.

V dropped 7 bases and J dropped 8; count of bases not matched to a gene: 10. Germline loops: CDR1 MNHEY, CDR2 SMNVEV (reference sequence). The CDR3 consists of 14 residues. This TCR was sampled from a man between 18 and 35 years old in good health. Some clones in this sample may be carry-over from other donors' samples. The V and J genes are TRBV27 and TRBJ2-1; 8 positions agree with TRBD2. The sequenced material came from memory CD4+ T cells from PBMCs. Noted subset: CD45RA-negative fraction. The CDR3 here is CASTPGRVFDEQFF. The CDR3 nucleotides are TGTGCCAGCACCCCCGGGAGGGTGTTCGATGAGCAGTTCTTC.